This T cell receptor (beta chain) appears in the sequencing data of a study of cytomegalovirus exposure and HLA in healthy donors (dated by TCRdb to between 2016 and 2019). A note on the overall study: An earlier analysis of several hundred of the donors reported approximately 270 Gb of sequence data and 100 million to 130 million unique TCR beta sequences from roughly 200 million T cells. About 310 gigabases of sequencing data and around 87 million unique TCR sequences were included in an early release covering 500 to 750 HLA-typed donors. Of the 300 to 450 genotyped donors, approximately 80% fell in the genetic ancestry cluster associated with self-reported Caucasian donors. The study was designed to test whether signatures of past pathogen exposure could be identified by cataloging public T cell receptors. The study used immunosequencing to profile the T cell repertoires of 666 subjects and linked those repertoires to cytomegalovirus serostatus. Along with the 666-subject first cohort, a separate validation cohort of around 110 different subjects was used. High-throughput TCR immunosequencing, statistical association of individual TCRs with disease status, and machine learning were combined to predict cytomegalovirus infection status. A later analysis re-analyzed previously published TCR beta repertoires from 660 or so donors and added high-resolution HLA genotyping to study TCR occurrence patterns. The later analysis used no new phenotypic data to find candidate immune exposures, relying instead on TCR beta sequences and their occurrence across donors. To decide whether each TCR beta V gene segment behaved as functional or pseudogenic, an earlier analysis of nearly 600 of the donors relied on high-throughput TCR beta sequencing. Alongside the repertoire data, information on donor age, sex, ethnicity and CMV serostatus was compiled. In a later genetic analysis, genome-wide SNP genotypes for about three fifths of the roughly 670 donors were used, and that subset was treated as a discovery cohort. All discovery cohort repertoires had been generated using a single sequencing platform. Both class I and class II loci were covered by HLA typing, at four-digit resolution. Typing coverage varied by locus: roughly 629-630 donors for A, B, C, DRB1 and DQB1; approximately 500 for DQA1; approximately 570 for DPA1; roughly 450 for DPB1. A few DR-DQ haplotypes were treated as single units for association and clustering because of strong linkage in the cohort. Among some 410 genotyped donors of the cohort, an average of roughly 240,000 unique TCR beta nucleotide sequences were sequenced per donor, 15% to 20% of them non-productive. Broad study findings and their caveats: According to the authors, the approach could potentially be generalized to other disease states and immunological phenotypes. Immune exposure information for the cohort was limited to CMV serostatus. Most TCR sequences were observed very rarely across donors, whereas some public TCRs were present in many individuals. In vitro tests confirmed that a few of the cytomegalovirus-associated TCR beta chains recognize cytomegalovirus antigens. Broadly in line with IMGT annotations, most TCR beta V segments showed up in productive rearrangements about 87% or about 30% of the time in an earlier analysis of a few hundred of the donors. Linkage disequilibrium might explain the correlated functional status among segregating V segments, but an unknown experimental factor could not be excluded. Sequencing depth was assumed to be roughly uniform across donors in the presence/absence analyses, though that assumption may not hold. According to a later genetic analysis, donors in an Asian-associated ancestry cluster had fewer N-insertions in productive TCRs than the approximately 650-donor mean. The 87-base-pair reads could not distinguish some IMGT-functional V segments, including TRBV6-2 and TRBV6-3, so those segments were excluded. Over 15 rarely observed V segments, including chromosome 9 orphons, were excluded from the earlier analysis of almost 600 of the donors because counts were too low. A total of 164 TCR beta chains were listed by the study as associated with cytomegalovirus. A cluster of highly shared sequence variants was judged likely to represent a technical artifact of the sequencing pipeline. In a later analysis, HLA-associated TCR beta chains showed more clonal expansion and lower generation probabilities than non-associated chains that were equally common. Because HLA typing was missing for some donors at each locus, association tests included only the typed subset. In a later analysis, the rate of TCR association differed among HLA loci, with DRB1 alleles having the most associated TCRs and HLA-C alleles having the fewest. In a later analysis, several top co-occurrence clusters were reported to appear linked to parvovirus B19, influenza, CMV and Epstein-Barr virus. In this cohort, only TCR beta chains were sequenced, and detectable features were limited by the absence of alpha or paired-chain data. A further reported finding was that TCR beta sequences accurately predicted the HLA-A and HLA-B alleles for most subjects in the first cohort. A later analysis found that most CMV-associated TCR beta chains appeared HLA-restricted, with HLA associations seemingly driven largely by CMV exposure. In a later genetic analysis, a missense DCLRE1C variant was associated with V-gene and J-gene trimming of TCR beta chains, and the association was replicated in an independent cohort. In a later analysis, around 15,000 TCR beta sequences were associated with specific HLA alleles at a false discovery rate of 0.05. When HLA alleles, especially DR and DQ, strongly co-occurred, attributing TCR associations to individual alleles was difficult. Cytomegalovirus status was reported to be diagnosed by the classifier with high specificity and sensitivity in both the original and validation cohorts.

To note about this clone: The specificity of this receptor is unknown. The sample holds no much larger clone one base away, and base qualities are not on file.

Library creation used the immunoSEQ multiplex PCR assay. The multiplex PCR relied on a mix of 60 forward primers for TCR Vbeta segments and 13 reverse primers for TCR Jbeta segments. The CDR3 region of rearranged TCR beta genes was amplified from genomic DNA by a multiplex PCR assay. The Illumina HiSeq System was used to sequence the amplified TCR beta libraries as 87-base-pair reads. From the authors' description of their analysis: A later analysis counted about 80 million unique TCR beta chains across the 600 to 850 repertoires, and some 11 million of these chains were shared by at least two donors. Raw reads were error-corrected and collapsed into unique sequences by a nearest-neighbor algorithm in which closely related sequences were merged to remove PCR and sequencing errors. To assign V, D and J gene segments, CDR3 sequences were aligned to IMGT reference sequences. For a sequence to be retained, at least a six-nucleotide match to both a V gene segment and a J gene segment was required. A rearrangement was called productive if the CDR3 had no stop codons and remained in frame with V and J, and every other rearrangement was called non-productive. Following IMGT convention, CDR3 was defined as the stretch from the second conserved V-encoded cysteine to the conserved J-encoded phenylalanine. Sequences without an unambiguous match to a single V gene segment were excluded from the earlier analysis of almost 600 of the donors. An earlier analysis of fewer than 750 of the donors classified V segments as functional when productive rearrangements were above 56.7% and as segregating when the standard deviation between donors was above 5%. A statistical classification framework was developed to diagnose cytomegalovirus status using the catalog of TCR beta chain sequences. In a later analysis, TCR nucleotide sequences were compared against IMGT/GENE-DB human TR gene sequences so that V and J genes could be assigned. A later analysis assigned CDR3 sequences and most-parsimonious VDJ recombination scenarios with the TCRdist pipeline. A later analysis defined each TCR beta chain by its CDR3 amino acid sequence plus V-gene family, and excluded reads lacking a unique V-gene family. In a later analysis, nearly 600 highly shared, low-generation-probability nucleotide sequences were removed to address suspected cross-contamination and a sequencing artifact. A later analysis calculated a clonal expansion index for each public chain from normalized within-repertoire ranks of inferred template counts. In a later analysis, generation probabilities were computed with a VDJ recombination model fitted to out-of-frame rearrangements, and the resulting probabilities were checked against IGoR. In a later analysis, hypergeometric tests were used to score TCR-TCR, TCR-HLA and TCR-CMV co-occurrence, with a repertoire-size bias correction applied to TCR pairs. To estimate false discovery rates, a later analysis permuted the HLA or CMV assignments 20 times. A later analysis grouped co-occurring TCRs with DBSCAN, adding TCRdist sequence similarity when clustering within HLA-allele-positive subsets. Repertoires with fewer than 30,000 or more than 120,000 public chains were left out of co-occurrence clustering, as were five repertoires with anomalous nucleotide sharing. TCRdb retrieved this table from immuneACCESS and kept in-frame rearrangements only. Not all clones are present; in checked studies, unresolved V genes account for under half, and no reason is known for the remainder. That table supplies the V and J calls and clone size; D and trimming were determined from the DNA. Here the sample has roughly 150,000 clones; approximately 80% occur a single time. The ten largest make up roughly an eighth of the sample.

The cohort was made up of approximately 670 healthy bone marrow donors. At the time of sampling, all cohort members were nominally healthy, though unrecorded immune exposures were likely present. The donor tested CMV seronegative, placing the donor among the 350 or so seronegative members of the cohort. A peripheral blood sample was collected from each donor, and TCR beta sequencing was performed on peripheral blood mononuclear cells. The Qiagen DNeasy Blood Extraction Kit was used to extract genomic DNA from the blood cell samples. The CDR3 contains 15 residues, cysteine and phenylalanine counted. Solely the CDR3 DNA is kept, with 45 bases framed from the first base. CDR1 and CDR2, per the germline V gene (reference sequence), are SGHAT and FQDESV.

The sequenced material came from PBMCs. The receptor was derived from a woman in her forties in good health and CMV-seronegative. The rearrangement combines TRBV11-1 with TRBJ2-5; TRBD2 fits 9 bases in the junction. The J call may not be correct, given that the DNA end is closer to TRBJ2-7. For the CDR3, the sequence is CASSLSQRGAYEQYF. In nucleotides, the sequence is TGTGCCAGCAGCTTATCCCAGCGGGGGGCCTACGAGCAGTACTTC.